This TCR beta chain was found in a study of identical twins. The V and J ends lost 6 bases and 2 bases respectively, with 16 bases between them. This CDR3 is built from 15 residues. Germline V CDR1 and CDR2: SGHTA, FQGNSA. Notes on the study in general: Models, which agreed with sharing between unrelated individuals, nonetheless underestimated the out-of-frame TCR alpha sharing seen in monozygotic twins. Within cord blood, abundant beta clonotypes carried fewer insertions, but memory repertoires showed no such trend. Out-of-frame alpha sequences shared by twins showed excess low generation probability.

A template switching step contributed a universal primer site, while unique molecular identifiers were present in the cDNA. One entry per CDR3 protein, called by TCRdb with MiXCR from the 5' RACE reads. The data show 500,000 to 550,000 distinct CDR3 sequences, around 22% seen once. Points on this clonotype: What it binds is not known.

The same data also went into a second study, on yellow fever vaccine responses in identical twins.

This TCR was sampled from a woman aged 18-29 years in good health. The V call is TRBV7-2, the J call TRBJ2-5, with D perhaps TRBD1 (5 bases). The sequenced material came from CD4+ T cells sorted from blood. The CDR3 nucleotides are TGTGCCAGCAGTGTAAGCACAGGTGCACAAGAGACCCAGTACTTC. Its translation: CASSVSTGAQETQYF. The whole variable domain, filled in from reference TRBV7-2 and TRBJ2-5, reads GAGVSQSPSNKVTEKGKDVELRCDPISGHTALYWYRQSLGQGLEFLIYFQGNSAPDKSGLPSDRFSAERTGGSVSTLTIQRTQQEDSAVYLCASSVSTGAQETQYFGPGTRLLVL.